The rows below give T cell receptor beta chains drawn from one sample of a study of shared clonotypes between healthy human individuals. Only in-frame clones appear in the TCRdb table, and some are missing; sequencing was by immunoSEQ multiplex PCR. The sample yields about 2 million clones, just under 95% seen once. Sequencing was carried out using naive CD8+ T cells sorted from blood. These receptors all stem from a man aged 18 to 29 in good health. Each CDR3 is given with its conserved first and last residue. Each record gives: D gene, clone size, J gene, V gene, CDR3 protein, CDR3 DNA. The D gene is left open where the match is weak. Only part of the rows carry a size: once, few, many, or a class if the clone is expanded.

-,once,TRBJ2-7,TRBV6-1,CASWGPQTYEQYF,TGTGCCAGCTGGGGGCCTCAGACCTACGAGCAGTACTTC
TRBD2,-,TRBJ2-7,TRBV11-2,CASSYSGSHYEQYF,TGTGCCAGCAGCTATAGCGGGAGCCACTACGAGCAGTACTTC
-,-,TRBJ1-5,TRBV4-1,CASSQTPGARQPQHF,TGCGCCAGCAGCCAGACTCCGGGGGCGAGGCAGCCCCAGCATTTT
-,-,TRBJ1-2,TRBV12-2,CASRPKGMGISNYGYTF,TGTGCAAGTCGCCCGAAAGGAATGGGGATCTCTAACTATGGCTACACCTTC
TRBD2,-,TRBJ2-7,TRBV4-1,CASSQDRTSGGKNF,TGCGCCAGCAGCCAAGATAGGACTAGCGGGGGGAAGAACTTC
-,-,TRBJ1-5,TRBV27,CASAHRQANQPQHF,TGTGCCAGCGCCCATAGACAGGCCAATCAGCCCCAGCATTTT
-,-,TRBJ2-7,TRBV5-6,CASSSGTTAYEQYF,TGTGCCAGCAGCTCCGGGACAACCGCCTACGAGCAGTACTTC
TRBD1,-,TRBJ2-7,TRBV9,CASSVDRGEQYF,TGTGCCAGCAGCGTCGACAGGGGCGAGCAGTACTTC
TRBD2,-,TRBJ2-2,TRBV5-1,CASSLPSGANTGELFF,TGCGCCAGCAGCTTGCCTAGCGGGGCGAACACCGGGGAGCTGTTTTTT
-,once,TRBJ1-2,TRBV27,CASSLGHLGGYTF,TGTGCCAGCAGTCTAGGACACCTCGGGGGCTACACCTTC
-,-,TRBJ1-2,TRBV2,CASVGGYTF,TGTGCCAGCGTGGGAGGCTACACCTTC
TRBD1,-,TRBJ1-1,TRBV10-1,CASSPGGTEAFF,TGCGCCAGCAGTCCAGGGGGCACTGAAGCTTTCTTT
TRBD2,-,TRBJ2-7,TRBV7-6,CASSRGLAGEEANYEQYF,TGTGCCAGCAGCCGAGGACTAGCGGGAGAGGAGGCCAACTACGAGCAGTACTTC
-,-,TRBJ2-7,TRBV29-1,CSVGWSSYEQYF,TGCAGCGTGGGGTGGAGCTCCTACGAGCAGTACTTC
-,-,TRBJ2-7,TRBV29-1,CSVATHSYEQYF,TGCAGCGTGGCGACACACTCCTACGAGCAGTACTTC
TRBD1,-,TRBJ2-7,TRBV28,CASSFEGQGGYEQYF,TGTGCCAGCAGTTTCGAAGGACAGGGGGGATACGAGCAGTACTTC
-,-,TRBJ2-1,TRBV29-1,CSVVPDNYNEQFF,TGCAGCGTCGTACCCGACAACTACAATGAGCAGTTCTTC
-,-,TRBJ2-7,TRBV28,CASTLPGAYEQYF,TGTGCCAGCACGCTCCCAGGGGCTTACGAGCAGTACTTC
-,-,TRBJ2-2,TRBV27,CASSLLTEPTGELFF,TGTGCCAGCAGTTTATTAACAGAACCCACCGGGGAGCTGTTTTTT
-,-,TRBJ2-2,TRBV6-5,CASSQTPLNTGELFF,TGTGCCAGCAGCCAAACTCCACTGAACACCGGGGAGCTGTTTTTT
TRBD1,once,TRBJ1-6,TRBV5-1,CASSFWDRGDNSPLHF,TGCGCCAGCAGCTTTTGGGACAGGGGAGATAATTCACCCCTCCACTTT
-,-,TRBJ1-1,TRBV11-2,CASRPPGGRDTEAFF,TGTGCCAGCAGACCTCCTGGGGGAAGGGACACTGAAGCTTTCTTT
-,once,TRBJ1-5,TRBV6-1,CASSPAGGGNQPQHF,TGTGCCAGCAGCCCGGCTGGGGGGGGCAATCAGCCCCAGCATTTT
-,-,TRBJ1-1,TRBV7-9,CASSLGGLEAFF,TGTGCCAGCAGCTTAGGGGGCCTTGAAGCTTTCTTT
-,-,TRBJ2-2,TRBV11-2,CASSLGVPGELFF,TGTGCCAGCAGCTTAGGGGTTCCCGGGGAGCTGTTTTTT
TRBD1,-,TRBJ2-7,TRBV7-2,CASSSIRQGGYEQYF,TGTGCCAGCAGCTCAATTCGACAGGGGGGGTACGAGCAGTACTTC
-,few,TRBJ1-1,TRBV11-2,CASDRGSEAFF,TGTGCCAGCGATCGGGGGAGTGAAGCTTTCTTT
TRBD2,-,TRBJ2-5,TRBV19,CASSVQRGGRSETQYF,TGTGCCAGTAGTGTGCAGCGGGGGGGCCGGTCCGAGACCCAGTACTTC
-,-,TRBJ2-2,TRBV5-6,CASSQGHLNTGELFF,TGTGCCAGCAGCCAGGGACACTTGAACACCGGGGAGCTGTTTTTT
TRBD2,-,TRBJ2-7,TRBV19,CASSPLGLAGGPAEQYF,TGTGCCAGTAGTCCCCTCGGACTAGCGGGAGGCCCTGCCGAGCAGTACTTC
-,-,TRBJ1-2,TRBV9,CASSVEGGGYTF,TGTGCCAGCAGCGTAGAGGGGGGAGGCTACACCTTC
-,-,TRBJ2-4,TRBV4-3,CASSQEYSGSKNIQYF,TGCGCCAGCAGCCAAGAATACAGCGGGTCCAAAAACATTCAGTACTTC
-,-,TRBJ2-7,TRBV5-6,CASGIGNYEQYF,TGTGCCAGCGGAATAGGGAACTACGAGCAGTACTTC
TRBD2,-,TRBJ2-4,TRBV18,CASSPPPGEGLKNIQYF,TGTGCCAGCTCACCACCGCCGGGGGAGGGCCTGAAAAACATTCAGTACTTC
TRBD2,-,TRBJ2-1,TRBV7-2,CASSPGLAVYNEQFF,TGTGCCAGCAGCCCCGGCCTAGCGGTGTACAATGAGCAGTTCTTC
TRBD1,once,TRBJ1-3,TRBV11-2,CASSFGTGVISGNTIYF,TGTGCCAGCAGCTTCGGGACAGGGGTTATTAGTGGAAACACCATATATTTT
-,once,TRBJ2-4,TRBV19,CASSWERDEKIAKNIQYF,TGTGCCAGTAGTTGGGAACGGGACGAAAAAATAGCCAAAAACATTCAGTACTTC
-,-,TRBJ2-2,TRBV27,CASSLGSGGELFF,TGTGCCAGCAGTTTAGGGTCTGGCGGGGAGCTGTTTTTT
-,once,TRBJ1-4,TRBV6-6,CASTKPNEKLFF,TGTGCCAGCACTAAGCCTAATGAAAAACTGTTTTTT
TRBD1,-,TRBJ2-7,TRBV6-5,CASSSPDRGSYEQYF,TGTGCCAGCAGTTCCCCGGACAGGGGCTCCTACGAGCAGTACTTC
-,-,TRBJ2-2,TRBV7-6,CASSFFPAAAGELFF,TGTGCCAGCAGCTTTTTTCCTGCGGCGGCCGGGGAGCTGTTTTTT
-,-,TRBJ2-7,TRBV7-8,CASSLGTAYEQYF,TGTGCCAGCAGCTTAGGGACAGCCTACGAGCAGTACTTC
-,-,TRBJ2-1,TRBV5-4,CASSFRVGSYNEQFF,TGTGCCAGCAGCTTCAGGGTTGGCTCCTACAATGAGCAGTTCTTC
-,-,TRBJ1-2,TRBV5-4,CASSPRSGSRDGYTF,TGTGCCAGCAGCCCTAGGTCGGGGTCGAGGGATGGCTACACCTTC
-,-,TRBJ2-5,TRBV11-2,CASSLAGVAETQYF,TGTGCCAGCAGCTTAGCGGGAGTCGCAGAGACCCAGTACTTC
-,-,TRBJ2-1,TRBV2,CASSHQGFGSYNEQFF,TGTGCCAGCAGTCACCAGGGATTCGGCTCCTACAATGAGCAGTTCTTC
-,-,TRBJ2-7,TRBV4-1,CASSQEASSSYEQYF,TGCGCCAGCAGCCAAGAAGCTAGCAGCTCCTACGAGCAGTACTTC
-,-,TRBJ2-3,TRBV7-2,CASSSTGGALDTQYF,TGTGCCAGCAGCTCCACAGGGGGGGCATTGGATACGCAGTATTTT